Each of the 25 T cell receptor beta chains below was sequenced from the same sample in a study of T cell repertoires and HLA-DP antigens. These TCRs are of unknown antigen specificity. Assay: immunoSEQ multiplex PCR; the TCRdb copy retains only in-frame clones and omits some. This table has about 120,000 clones, around 93% appearing once. The material sequenced was CD4+ T cells from PBMCs. The receptors derive from a woman younger than 30 in good health and CMV-seronegative.

The chain joins TRBV25-1 to TRBJ1-2; D possibly corresponds to TRBD1 (6 bases). The CDR3 sequence is 14 residues long. V gave up 6 bases and J gave up 6 bases, with 17 bases separating them. The germline V gene encodes CDR1 MGHDK and CDR2 SYGVNS. The DNA of the CDR3 is TGTGCCAGCAGAGACGATCCGGGGGGCAATGGCTACACCTTC. It codes for CASRDDPGGNGYTF.

This clone was detected once. The chain carries TRBV7-9 and TRBJ2-7; 7 bases align to TRBD1. CDR3 length: 15 residues. Germline V gene data show CDR1 as SEHNR and CDR2 as FQNEAQ (reference sequence). V lost 5 bases to trimming and J lost 2 bases; unmatched junction nucleotides: 9. CDR3 sequence reads: CASSPGQVITYEQYV. The CDR3 region has the DNA TGTGCCAGCAGCCCAGGACAGGTGATAACCTACGAGCAGTACGTC.

This chain joins TRBV7-6 and TRBJ1-3; the match to TRBD1 covers 8 bases. Unmatched junction bases numbered 10, after V lost 5 bases and J lost 4 bases. Germline values: CDR1 SGHVS, CDR2 FNYEAQ. This CDR3 region has 16 residues. This CDR3 reads CASSRPGRDRGNTIYF. The CDR3 DNA follows: TGTGCCAGCAGCCGACCTGGCCGGGACAGGGGAAACACCATATATTTT.

This sequence joins TRBV5-6 and TRBJ2-2; D is possibly TRBD1 (6 bases). The germline CDR1 and CDR2 sequences are SGHDT and YYEEEE. The V end was cut by 4 bases, the J end by 4 bases, with 17 bases between. The CDR3 is 16 amino acids. CDR3 loop: CASSLGAGVATGELFF. CDR3 sequence (DNA): TGTGCCAGCAGCCTGGGTGCAGGGGTGGCCACCGGGGAGCTGTTTTTT.

The chain uses TRBV7-2 and TRBJ1-1; D unclear. The V end was cut by 5 bases, the J end by 0 bases, with 7 bases between. Germline loops: CDR1 SGHTA, CDR2 FQGNSA. CDR3 length: 13 amino acids. The DNA for the CDR3 is TGTGCCAGCAGCCCGTTCATGAACACTGAAGCTTTCTTT. Translating gives CASSPFMNTEAFF.

V is TRBV2 and J is TRBJ1-2; the D is unclear. V was trimmed by 7 bases and J by 4 bases, leaving 10 bases between them. This CDR3 contains 12 residues. Germline V gives CDR1 SNHLY, CDR2 FYNNEI. The chain's CDR3 is CASTRRGYGYTF. DNA of the CDR3: TGTGCCAGCACTCGGAGAGGCTATGGCTACACCTTC.

This chain uses TRBV7-2 with TRBJ1-5; possibly TRBD1 for D (6 bases). CDR1 and CDR2 from the germline V gene are SGHTA and FQGNSA. Trimming removed 4 bases from V and 7 bases from J, with 14 bases in between. CDR3 length: 14 residues. CDR3 sequence reads: CASSSQGRRQPQHF. In nucleotides, the CDR3 is TGTGCCAGCAGCTCACAGGGACGGCGACAGCCCCAGCATTTT.

The chain has TRBV28 and TRBJ1-2; no definite D call. V gave up 6 bases and J gave up 6 bases, with 23 bases separating them. CDR3 size: 16 residues. Germline assignment: CDR1 MDHEN and CDR2 SYDVKM. The DNA for the CDR3 is TGTGCCAGCAGCCCCGCCTCGGAGGACGAGATGCATGGCTACACCTTC. Translating it yields CASSPASEDEMHGYTF.

The genes are TRBV7-2 and TRBJ2-2, with 10 bases identical to TRBD2. The junction had 8 bases not matched to a gene; V was cut back by 4 bases and J by 6 bases. The V gene's germline CDR1 is SGHTA and CDR2 FQGNSA. This CDR3 region has 16 residues. CDR3 loop: CASSSPAGGVAGELFF. DNA of the CDR3: TGTGCCAGCAGCTCCCCAGCGGGGGGGGTTGCCGGGGAGCTGTTTTTT. The full variable domain, in which reference TRBV7-2 and TRBJ2-2 provide the parts outside the CDR3, is GAGVSQSPSNKVTEKGKDVELRCDPISGHTALYWYRQSLGQGLEFLIYFQGNSAPDKSGLPSDRFSAERTGGSVSTLTIQRTQQEDSAVYLCASSSPAGGVAGELFFGEGSRLTVL.

The chain uses TRBV10-3 and TRBJ2-7, with D uncertain. CDR1 and CDR2 (germline): ENHRY, SYGVKD. The CDR3 loop spans 11 amino acids. Trimming removed 5 bases from V and 1 base from J, with 3 bases in between. The CDR3 DNA reads as TGTGCCATCAGTCCTTCCTACGAGCAGTACTTC. It translates to CAISPSYEQYF.

This chain joins TRBV6-1 and TRBJ2-3; no definite D call. Germline V gene lookup returns CDR1 MNHNS and CDR2 SASEGT. Trimming removed 3 bases from V and 1 base from J, with 5 bases in between. The CDR3 spans 13 residues. DNA of the CDR3: TGTGCCAGCAGTGATCCCGGCACAGATACGCAGTATTTT. As protein: CASSDPGTDTQYF.

The chain has TRBV7-9 and TRBJ1-6; possibly TRBD1 for D (5 bases). The V end lost 5 bases, the J end lost 0 bases, and 11 bases lay between the germline ends. Germline V gene data show CDR1 as SEHNR and CDR2 as FQNEAQ (reference sequence). The CDR3 extends over 16 amino acids. The CDR3 region has the DNA TGTGCCAGCAGCCTCGGGGGTAGCTCCTATAATTCACCCCTCCACTTT. This gives the protein CASSLGGSSYNSPLHF.

The chain links TRBV28 to TRBJ2-7, with D perhaps being TRBD1 or TRBD2 (6 bases each). The CDR3 is 16 residues long. Germline V CDR1 and CDR2: MDHEN, SYDVKM. V gave up 8 bases and J gave up 3 bases, with 23 bases separating them. The CDR3 nucleotides read TGTGCCAGCGCTGAAGTGGCGAGCGGAGGGGGCTACGAGCAGTACTTC. Its translation is CASAEVASGGGYEQYF.

This sequence joins TRBV6-5 and TRBJ1-1, with no clear D. The V end lost 7 bases, the J end lost 1 base, and 10 bases lay between the germline ends. Per germline, CDR1 MNHEY and CDR2 SVGAGI. The CDR3 has 13 amino acids. CDR3 nucleotide sequence: TGTGCCAGCAACCCCGGGCAGAACACTGAAGCTTTCTTT. This gives the protein CASNPGQNTEAFF.

V is TRBV18 and J is TRBJ2-3; D is undetermined. This CDR3 contains 11 residues. With 3 bases removed from V and 2 bases from J, the gap between germline ends came to 0 bases. Germline V gives CDR1 KGHSH, CDR2 LQKENI. The CDR3 DNA reads TGTGCCAGCTCACCCACAGATACGCAGTATTTT. This codes for CASSPTDTQYF.

The chain has TRBV20-1 and TRBJ2-3; D gene ambiguous. The V end lost 3 bases, the J end lost 0 bases, and 1 base lay between the germline ends. This CDR3 is 11 amino acids long. Germline assignment: CDR1 DFQATT and CDR2 SNEGSKA (reference sequence). CDR3 sequence: CSASSTDTQYF. CDR3 coding DNA: TGCAGTGCTAGTAGCACAGATACGCAGTATTTT.

The table lists this clone with a count of one. The J gene is TRBJ1-1, the V gene TRBV18; 7 nucleotides align to TRBD1. Germline assignment: CDR1 KGHSH and CDR2 LQKENI. The V gene end was trimmed by 5 bases and the J gene end by 1 base; junction bases not matched to a gene: 7. The CDR3 has 15 amino acids. CDR3 DNA sequence: TGTGCCAGCTCATTCGACAGGGCGGGGAACACTGAAGCTTTCTTT. Translation: CASSFDRAGNTEAFF.

The chain carries TRBV5-1 and TRBJ2-1, with TRBD1 as a possible D gene (5 bases). The CDR3 has 15 amino acids. Germline CDR1 reads SGHRS; CDR2 reads YFSETQ. With 0 bases removed from V and 1 base from J, the gap between germline ends came to 8 bases. CDR3 bases: TGCGCCAGCAGCTTGGGACAGTTATCCTACAATGAGCAGTTCTTC. As protein: CASSLGQLSYNEQFF.

The chain carries TRBV11-3 and TRBJ2-3; D gene uncertain. This CDR3 is built from 15 residues. V shed 1 base and J shed 0 bases, with 8 bases lying between them. Germline V gives CDR1 SGHNT, CDR2 YENEEA. For the CDR3, the DNA is TGTGCCAGCAGCTTAGCCCCTGGAAGCACAGATACGCAGTATTTT. This gives the protein CASSLAPGSTDTQYF. Combining the CDR3 with reference TRBV11-3 and TRBJ2-3 gives the whole variable domain EAGVVQSPRYKIIEKKQPVAFWCNPISGHNTLYWYLQNLGQGPELLIRYENEEAVDDSQLPKDRFSAERLKGVDSTLKIQPAELGDSAVYLCASSLAPGSTDTQYFGPGTRLTVL.

On this clone itself: The identical CDR3 is also encoded by other nucleotide sequences in the sample. The V and J genes are TRBV2 and TRBJ2-7, with 8 bases aligning to TRBD1. CDR3 length equals 13 residues. CDR1 and CDR2 from the germline V gene are SNHLY and FYNNEI. The CDR3 DNA reads TGCGCCAGCAGAACCGACAGGGGTGGAGAGCAGTACGTC. It specifies CASRTDRGGEQYV.

The chain combines TRBV10-3 with TRBJ2-3; D ambiguous. The germline gives CDR1 ENHRY, CDR2 SYGVKD. Deletions cut 0 bases from V and 6 bases from J, with 10 bases between. The CDR3 has 14 residues. This chain's CDR3 is CAISESTPLDTQYF. CDR3 DNA sequence: TGTGCCATCAGTGAGTCGACTCCCTTGGATACGCAGTATTTT.

The chain recombines TRBV11-1 with TRBJ2-5; possibly TRBD2 for D (5 bases). Trimming stripped 5 bases from V and 1 base from J, with 11 bases between. Per the germline V gene, CDR1 is SGHAT and CDR2 is FQDESV (reference sequence). The CDR3 loop spans 14 amino acids. As DNA, the CDR3 is TGTGCCAGCAGCCCGAGAGGGTCCCAAGAGACCCAGTACTTC. This codes for CASSPRGSQETQYF.

The rearrangement uses TRBV2 and TRBJ2-3; weak D call: TRBD2 (5 bases). The CDR3 has 15 residues. Between the trimmed V and J ends, which lost 1 base and 1 base, there was a span of 9 bases. Germline values: CDR1 SNHLY, CDR2 FYNNEI. CDR3 sequence reads: CASSEDLSGTDTQYF. The CDR3 region has the DNA TGTGCCAGCAGTGAAGACCTTAGCGGCACAGATACGCAGTATTTT.

This chain links TRBV6-1 with TRBJ2-4, with D possibly matching TRBD1 (5 bases). V dropped 0 bases and J dropped 0 bases, with 18 bases sitting between them. The CDR3 loop spans 19 amino acids. Germline CDR1 is MNHNS and CDR2 is SASEGT. The CDR3 protein is CASSEALRQGKGAKNIQYF. The DNA for the CDR3 is TGTGCCAGCAGTGAAGCGCTACGGCAGGGCAAGGGAGCCAAAAACATTCAGTACTTC.

V and J are TRBV6-5 and TRBJ1-1, with D possibly being TRBD1 (5 bases). CDR3 length: 15 amino acids. V shed 0 bases and J shed 0 bases, with 8 bases lying between them. Germline V gene sequence: CDR1 MNHEY, CDR2 SVGAGI. The DNA of the CDR3 is TGTGCCAGCAGTTACTCTAGACAGATGAACACTGAAGCTTTCTTT. Its translation is CASSYSRQMNTEAFF.